The sequence of this TCR beta chain was determined in a study of OX40 agonist ivuxolimab in advanced cancers. TCRdb's copy holds only in-frame clones and misses some; the assay was immunoSEQ multiplex PCR. This sample yields around 110,000 clones, of which around 90% are seen a single time; roughly 1.1% belongs to the top ten. This receptor was identified in an adult with an advanced solid tumor such as melanoma, head and neck, liver or kidney cancer. This sample comprised CD4+ or CD8+ T cells sorted from blood, obtained in a trial of the OX40 agonist ivuxolimab.

The CDR3 sequence: CASSSRTSGGGGVFF. The CDR3 coding sequence is TGTGCCAGCAGCTCACGGACTAGCGGGGGAGGGGGAGTGTTCTTC. This rearrangement joins TRBV11-2 to TRBJ2-1; the match to TRBD2 covers 13 bases. The CDR3 totals 15 residues. The junction had 12 bases not matched to a gene; V was cut back by 4 bases and J by 15 bases. Looked up from germline, CDR1 is SGHAT and CDR2 is FQNNGV.